These T cell receptor beta chains were read from a single sample in a study of lymphopenia after photon versus proton radiotherapy. The assay was immunoSEQ multiplex PCR, and TCRdb's table has in-frame clones only and misses some. This table holds about 34,000 clones, approximately 84% found once. Source: peripheral blood, taken from a patient treated with proton-based radiotherapy. The receptors derive from a woman in her 70s with pancreatic cancer. Both conserved end residues are part of each CDR3.

v_gene: TRBV19
CDR3aa: CASSDAVGGPGYLEQYF

v_gene: TRBV7-9
CDR3aa: CASSFQGATNEKLFF

v_gene: TRBV29-1
CDR3aa: CSVEDVRELYEQYF

v_gene: TRBV11-2
CDR3aa: CASSQGRGQPQHF

v_gene: TRBV19
CDR3aa: CASSVSGTGGNSPLHF

v_gene: TRBV7-2
CDR3aa: CASSPRTDTQYF

v_gene: TRBV7-9
CDR3aa: CASSLRDRRDNEQFF

v_gene: TRBV27
CDR3aa: CASSLSGALIYEQYF

v_gene: TRBV7-9
CDR3aa: CASSARDRVSPLHF

v_gene: TRBV5-4
CDR3aa: CASSLDRVGHRYTF

v_gene: TRBV7-2
CDR3aa: CASSPWGASEAFF

v_gene: TRBV19
CDR3aa: CASSRGNRDNWADTQYF

v_gene: TRBV29-1
CDR3aa: CSVEDSGVPEAFF

v_gene: TRBV10-3
CDR3aa: CAISRTEGSNQPQHF

v_gene: TRBV28
CDR3aa: CASSPLDRQGQPYEQYF

v_gene: TRBV7-9
CDR3aa: CASSSNPVDGYEQYF

v_gene: TRBV9
CDR3aa: CASAVAGRDNEQFF